The 2 T cell receptor beta chains reported below all come from one sample, sequenced in a study of blood T cell repertoires in COVID-19. Method: immunoSEQ multiplex PCR; TCRdb's copy keeps in-frame clones and lacks some. The table records more than 110,000 clones, roughly 84% of them present only once. The sequenced sample consisted of peripheral blood. The origin of the receptors is a human donor in a cohort sampled during active COVID-19.

For the CDR3, the DNA is TGTGCCAGCAGCCAAGGGTTCCCGGGAGAGACCCAGTACTTC. Protein sequence: CASSQGFPGETQYF. The rearrangement uses TRBV14 and TRBJ2-5; D is unclear. Trimming left V 1 base short and J 4 bases short, with 10 bases between. Germline CDR1 is SGHDN and CDR2 is FVKESK. The CDR3 extends over 14 amino acids.

The chain joins TRBV10-3 to TRBJ1-1, with D perhaps TRBD1 (5 bases). With 7 bases removed from V and 5 bases from J, the gap between germline ends came to 14 bases. CDR3 length: 13 residues. Per germline, CDR1 ENHRY and CDR2 SYGVKD. The CDR3 nucleotides read TGTGCCATCACAACAGGAAAGGAGACTGAAGCTTTCTTT. Residues: CAITTGKETEAFF.